This passage covers 5 T cell receptor beta chains from one sample sequenced in a study of regulatory T cells in long-lasting Graves disease. This sample's time point: newly diagnosed GD, antithyroid drugs for less than 3 months. Extracted RNA from PBMCs served as the source of the TCR library. According to the study, TCR beta libraries were built with iRepertoire HTBI primers and CDR3-region Arm-PCR. TCRdb ran MiXCR on the multiplex PCR reads and lists one entry per CDR3 protein. The table records a few hundred thousand distinct CDR3 sequences, approximately 15% of them present only once. This sample was also put to use in a study of T cells in Graves' hyperthyroidism and ophthalmopathy.

The source material was peripheral blood mononuclear cells (PBMCs), sampled at new diagnosis, from a patient treated with antithyroid drugs. These receptors came from a woman in her thirties or forties with Graves disease.

This chain connects TRBV5-4 to TRBJ2-1; 7 nucleotides line up with TRBD2. CDR3 length equals 17 residues. Germline lookup yields CDR1 SGHNT and CDR2 YYREEE (reference sequence). Trimming removed 0 bases from V and 4 bases from J; junction bases left unmatched: 10. The CDR3: CASSLASGAGSYNEQFF. The DNA of the CDR3 is TGTGCCAGCAGCTTGGCCTCCGGAGCGGGGTCTTACAATGAGCAGTTCTTC. Looking up the rest from reference TRBV5-4 and TRBJ2-1 gives the full variable domain: ETGVTQSPTHLIKTRGQQVTLRCSSQSGHNTVSWYQQALGQGPQFIFQYYREEENGRGNFPPRFSGLQFPNYSSELNVNALELDDSALYLCASSLASGAGSYNEQFFGPGTRLTVL.

The J gene is TRBJ2-5, the V gene TRBV20-1, with D possibly matching TRBD2 (6 bases). Germline V gene lookup returns CDR1 DFQATT and CDR2 SNEGSKA (reference sequence). Deletions cut 1 base from V and 9 bases from J, with 15 bases between. This CDR3 has 13 amino acids. The DNA of the CDR3 is TGCAGTGCTAGAGCGGTGGAGGACTATGCCCAGTACTTC. It encodes CSARAVEDYAQYF.

Details on this clonotype: This may come from a read error, since a much larger clone is one base off. The chain recombines TRBV6-1 with TRBJ2-2, with 11 bases lining up with TRBD2. Trimming cost V 7 bases and J 7 bases; bases outside gene matches: 14. The CDR3 is made up of 17 amino acids. Germline lookup yields CDR1 MNHNS and CDR2 SASEGT. The CDR3 DNA is TGTGCCAGCAATGCGCAACTAGCGGGGGCCTTGGGCGGGGAGCTGTTTTTT. This translates into CASNAQLAGALGGELFF.

The rearrangement links TRBV28 to TRBJ2-7; no clear D. Trimming took off 8 bases at V and 6 bases at J, with 17 bases between the two ends. The CDR3 runs 13 residues. Germline CDR1 and CDR2: MDHEN and SYDVKM. CDR3 amino acids: CASVPSMSLEQYF. The CDR3 nucleotides read TGTGCCAGCGTCCCCTCGATGTCCCTCGAGCAGTACTTC.

The chain joins TRBV27 to TRBJ2-1, with D perhaps TRBD1 or TRBD2 (6 bases each). The CDR3 has 17 amino acids. The V end lost 2 bases, the J end lost 0 bases, and 14 bases lay between the germline ends. Looked up from germline, CDR1 is MNHEY and CDR2 is SMNVEV (reference sequence). The DNA of the CDR3 is TGTGCCAGCAGTTTAGGGGGCGGGAAGAGCTCCTACAATGAGCAGTTCTTC. Amino acid sequence: CASSLGGGKSSYNEQFF.